This TCR beta chain was sequenced in a study of CD8+ T cells in alopecia areata. This CDR3 region has 19 residues. Germline V lookup: CDR1 KGHSH, CDR2 LQKENI. V lost 0 bases, J lost 4 bases, and 24 bases lay in between. cDNA serving as the sequencing template came from extracted, reverse transcribed RNA. Measured with immunoSEQ multiplex PCR; TCRdb has only the in-frame clones, and not every one. The profile shows thousands of clones, over 55% of them singletons. Study results and caveats: Normal-skin resident alphabeta T cells also appear among scalp sample sequences. Sharing of TCRs across patients appeared less clear than in mice, possibly for HLA-related reasons. In lesional scalp, particularly from alopecia totalis/universalis, clonality was higher than in normal scalp.

For this clone: The antigen is unknown.

V usage is TRBV18 and J usage is TRBJ1-2; tentatively, D is TRBD1 (5 bases). This TCR was sampled from a human donor in good health. Sequencing used skin. The CDR3 nucleotides read TGTGCCAGCTCACCACCGTCGAGATCCCCCCTGTCGGGGGGCTATGGCTACACCTTC. As protein: CASSPPSRSPLSGGYGYTF.